A single sample is the source of the 27 T cell receptor beta chains below, sequenced in a study of blood T cells in healthy people across ages. Next came a second PCR, run for about 7 to 12 cycles, which used a sample-barcoded 5' primer along with a J-beta primer mix. MiXCR, run by TCRdb on the 5' RACE reads, gives a single entry per CDR3 protein. The data show under 700,000 distinct CDR3 sequences, less than 25% seen once. The same sample was also studied in work on T cells of mothers and their children.

The sequenced sample was blood. The source of these receptors is a boy younger than 18 in good health.

The sample holds a few counts of this clonotype. V usage is TRBV7-8 and J usage is TRBJ1-1, with D perhaps TRBD1 (6 bases). The CDR3 is made up of 16 amino acids. V lost 1 base and J 0 bases, leaving 12 bases between the germline ends. Looked up from germline, CDR1 is SGHVS and CDR2 is FQNEAQ. The CDR3 DNA sequence: TGTGCCAGCAGCTTAGTCGGCGGGGGCGTGAACACTGAAGCTTTCTTT. Protein: CASSLVGGGVNTEAFF.

This clonotype showed up just a few times. The chain is built from TRBV7-9 and TRBJ1-4; D is undetermined. Germline V CDR1 and CDR2: SEHNR, FQNEAQ (reference sequence). Trimming cost V 5 bases and J 6 bases, with 19 bases left between them. The CDR3 length is 16 residues. The chain's CDR3 is CASSATTGVVHEKLFF. The DNA for the CDR3 is TGTGCCAGCAGCGCGACTACCGGAGTAGTGCATGAAAAACTGTTTTTT.

Remarks on this clonotype: At one end, the junction sequence differs from germline, possibly due to a read error. V and J are TRBV20-1 and TRBJ1-1; 7 bases fit TRBD1. CDR3 size: 13 residues. Germline V lookup: CDR1 DFQATT, CDR2 SNEGSKA (reference sequence). CDR3 sequence: CSARRDSNTEASF. CDR3 bases: TGCAGTGCTAGGCGGGACAGTAACACTGAAGCTTCCTTT.

The chain is built from TRBV28 and TRBJ1-2; tentatively, D is TRBD1 (5 bases). The CDR3 loop spans 12 amino acids. Looked up from germline, CDR1 is MDHEN and CDR2 is SYDVKM. V shed 8 bases and J shed 4 bases, with 11 bases lying between them. The CDR3 loop reads CASFTGGYGYTF. The CDR3 bases are TGTGCCAGCTTCACTGGGGGCTATGGCTACACCTTC.

Worth noting for this clonotype: At one end, the junction sequence differs from germline, possibly due to a read error. The chain carries TRBV28 and TRBJ2-3, with 7 bases matching TRBD1. CDR1 MDHEN and CDR2 SYDVKM come from the germline V gene. The CDR3 spans 15 residues. CDR3: CASSPTGKGTDTQYF. CDR3 bases: TGTGCAAGCAGTCCGACAGGGAAGGGCACAGATACGCAGTATTTT. Full variable domain (rest looked up from reference TRBV28 and TRBJ2-3): DVKVTQSSRYLVKRTGEKVFLECVQDMDHENMFWYRQDPGLGLRLIYFSYDVKMKEKGDIPEGYSVSREKKERFSLILESASTNQTSMYLCASSPTGKGTDTQYFGPGTRLTVL.

This clonotype showed up just a few times. The CDR3 loop is CASTFSRGSSYEQYF. Written as DNA, the CDR3 is TGTGCCAGCACCTTTAGTAGGGGATCGAGCTACGAGCAGTACTTC. V is TRBV28 and J is TRBJ2-5; the D gene is possibly TRBD1 (5 bases). The DNA end is a closer match to TRBJ2-7, so the J assignment may be wrong. The CDR3 extends over 15 amino acids. Germline CDR1 and CDR2: MDHEN and SYDVKM.

This clonotype was seen a few times. The rearrangement joins TRBV6-5 to TRBJ2-5, with 10 nucleotides matching TRBD1. Judging by the DNA end, TRBJ2-1 fits better; the J call may be wrong. CDR1 MNHEY and CDR2 SVGAGI come from the germline V gene. CDR3 length equals 14 residues. The CDR3 here is CATHRDRGIYEQFF. CDR3 DNA sequence: TGTGCCACTCACCGGGACAGGGGCATCTATGAGCAGTTCTTC.

In its sample, this clonotype was seen a few times. The chain is built from TRBV7-2 and TRBJ1-1; D is unresolved. Germline CDR1 and CDR2: SGHTA and FQGNSA. V gave up 6 bases and J gave up 5 bases, with 13 bases separating them. This CDR3 is built from 13 residues. CDR3 residues: CASSRMLRTEAFF. The CDR3 nucleotides are TGTGCCAGCAGTAGGATGTTGAGGACTGAAGCTTTCTTT.

This clonotype was counted a few times. It is likely a read error, because the conserved phenylalanine at the end of the CDR3 is missing. The rearrangement uses TRBV7-9 and TRBJ1-1, with D possibly matching TRBD1 (6 bases). CDR3 size: 16 residues. Trimming cost V 1 base and J 0 bases, with 12 bases left between them. The germline V gene has CDR1 SEHNR and CDR2 FQNEAQ (reference sequence). This CDR3 is CASSLDPTGLNTEAFL. Written as DNA, the CDR3 is TGTGCCAGCAGCTTAGACCCCACAGGGTTGAACACTGAAGCTTTCCTT.

This rearrangement joins TRBV20-1 to TRBJ2-2; D may be TRBD1 (5 bases). The CDR3 runs 15 residues. Germline V lookup: CDR1 DFQATT, CDR2 SNEGSKA (reference sequence). Trimming stripped 2 bases from V and 3 bases from J, with 13 bases between. CDR3 coding DNA: TGCAGTGCTAGACCACAGGCCGCGTACACCGGGGAGCTGTTTTTT. It specifies CSARPQAAYTGELFF.

The chain employs TRBV5-1 and TRBJ1-2, with a possible D match to TRBD1 (6 bases). The CDR3 is 14 residues long. The V end lost 4 bases, the J end lost 4 bases, and 14 bases lay between the germline ends. From germline, CDR1 is SGHRS and CDR2 YFSETQ. The CDR3 spells CASSGTGTSYGYTF. The CDR3 bases are TGCGCCAGCAGCGGAACCGGGACAAGCTATGGCTACACCTTC.

Only one count was recorded for this clonotype. V is TRBV14 and J is TRBJ1-3, with 8 nucleotides matching TRBD1. Germline V gene data show CDR1 as SGHDN and CDR2 as FVKESK. The CDR3 sequence is 15 residues long. The J segment lost 1 base and the V segment lost 4 bases, leaving 3 bases of the junction unmatched. Written as DNA, the CDR3 is TGTGCCAGCAGCCCCTGGACAGGGTCTGGAAACACCATATATTTT. It translates to CASSPWTGSGNTIYF. Based on the CDR3 plus reference TRBV14 and TRBJ1-3, the full variable domain is EAGVTQFPSHSVIEKGQTVTLRCDPISGHDNLYWYRRVMGKEIKFLLHFVKESKQDESGMPNNRFLAERTGGTYSTLKVQPAELEDSGVYFCASSPWTGSGNTIYFGEGSWLTVV.

The genes are TRBV15 and TRBJ1-1; a weak D match, TRBD1 (6 bases). Per germline, CDR1 LNHNV and CDR2 YYDKDF (reference sequence). Trimming took off 1 base at V and 2 bases at J, with 14 bases between the two ends. CDR3 length equals 16 residues. The CDR3 DNA sequence: TGTGCCACCAGCAGAGGGAGGGGGGTTCTAAACACTGAAGCTTTCTTT. Encoded protein: CATSRGRGVLNTEAFF.

This chain uses TRBV25-1 with TRBJ2-5; D gene uncertain. CDR1 is MGHDK and CDR2 is SYGVNS in the germline V gene. V was shortened by 1 base and J by 2 bases, with 8 bases between the two germline ends. CDR3 length: 14 residues. The CDR3 DNA follows: TGTGCCAGCAGTGAATCTATAGGACAAGAGACCCAGTACTTC. Amino acids: CASSESIGQETQYF.

This clonotype was counted only a few times. The chain combines TRBV6-1 with TRBJ2-2; D gene uncertain. The CDR3 loop spans 14 amino acids. Trimming removed 6 bases at V and 3 bases at J, with 11 bases between. Germline lookup yields CDR1 MNHNS and CDR2 SASEGT. The DNA of the CDR3 is TGTGCCAGCAGCGACTTACCCGACACCGGGGAGCTGTTTTTT. This translates into CASSDLPDTGELFF.

This clonotype was seen a handful of times. The chain recombines TRBV6-2 or TRBV6-3 with TRBJ1-5; 10 nucleotides match TRBD1. Trimming took 0 bases from V and 7 from J; bases not matched to a gene: 0. Germline loops: CDR1 MNHEY, CDR2 SVGEGT. The CDR3 covers 14 residues. CDR3 nucleotide sequence: TGTGCCAGCAGTTACTCGACAGGGGGCCAGCCCCAGCATTTT. Amino acid sequence: CASSYSTGGQPQHF.

This clonotype has more than one count but fewer than ten. This chain connects TRBV21-1 to TRBJ2-7; TRBD1 reflects the table's D call only, with no check against the DNA. TRBV21-1 is classified as a pseudogene. This CDR3 is 17 amino acids long. The DNA of the CDR3 is TGTGCCAGCAGCAAAGCCGGGCCAGGGCAGTTCTCCTACGAGCAGTACTTC. Amino acids: CASSKAGPGQFSYEQYF.

The rearrangement joins TRBV9 to TRBJ2-5; TRBD2 matches 12 bases. This CDR3 is built from 15 residues. With 3 bases clipped from V and 5 bases from J, the junction kept 5 bases outside the gene matches. Germline V gene sequence: CDR1 SGDLS, CDR2 YYNGEE. CDR3 amino acids: CASSALAGGRETQYF. CDR3 in DNA: TGTGCCAGCAGCGCACTAGCGGGGGGCCGGGAGACCCAGTACTTC.

V usage is TRBV7-3 and J usage is TRBJ2-1; TRBD1 matches at 7 bases. V lost 5 bases to trimming and J lost 2 bases; unmatched junction nucleotides: 6. This CDR3 has 15 residues. The germline CDR1 and CDR2 sequences are SGHTA and FQGTGA. The CDR3 bases are TGTGCCAGCAGCGCAGACAGGGACCCCTACAATGAGCAGTTCTTC. Its protein product is CASSADRDPYNEQFF.

The chain is built from TRBV24-1 and TRBJ2-5; D is undetermined. The length of the CDR3 is 15 residues. CDR1 is KGHDR, CDR2 SFDVKD, per germline. Trimming shortened V by 3 bases and J by 4 bases, and 14 bases separated the two germline ends. The chain's CDR3 is CATSDLNPLGETQYF. CDR3 nucleotide sequence: TGTGCCACCAGTGATCTTAATCCTCTAGGAGAGACCCAGTACTTC.

The chain combines TRBV7-2 with TRBJ2-2; 14 bases map to TRBD2. Looked up from germline, CDR1 is SGHTA and CDR2 is FQGNSA. Losses at the gene ends were 5 bases for V and 4 bases for J; bases not matched to a gene: 6. This CDR3 is built from 17 residues. The CDR3 region has the DNA TGTGCCAGCAGCAAGAGACTAGCGGGAGGGCCCACCGGGGAGCTGTTTTTT. Its translation is CASSKRLAGGPTGELFF.

The chain links TRBV12-3 or TRBV12-4 to TRBJ2-7; D is perhaps TRBD2 (6 bases). The V gene lost 6 bases and the J gene lost 1 base, with 16 bases spanning the gap. The CDR3 totals 15 residues. The chain's CDR3 is CASSITGTVSYEQYF. CDR3 DNA: TGTGCCAGCAGCATAACCGGGACTGTATCCTACGAGCAGTACTTC.

CDR3 protein: CASSYLRGRREQYF. DNA for the CDR3: TGTGCCAGCAGCTACCTCAGGGGGCGACGAGAGCAGTACTTC. The chain links TRBV7-2 to TRBJ2-5, with TRBD1 matching over 8 bases. Germline loops: CDR1 SGHTA, CDR2 FQGNSA. The length of the CDR3 is 14 residues. The trim removed 4 bases at V and 11 bases at J, leaving 12 bases unmatched.

Worth noting for this clonotype: The junction does not match germline at one end; this may be a read error. This chain connects TRBV24-1 to TRBJ2-2; perhaps TRBD2 as D (6 bases). The CDR3 is 13 residues long. Germline loops: CDR1 KGHDR, CDR2 SFDVKD. The CDR3 here is CATGRLNTGGLFF. DNA of the CDR3: TGTGCCACGGGACGGCTGAACACCGGGGGGCTGTTTTTT.

This clonotype showed up just once. The V gene is TRBV7-6, the J gene TRBJ2-5; TRBD2 aligns across 11 bases. The CDR3 is 20 residues long. CDR1 and CDR2 from the germline V gene are SGHVS and FNYEAQ. V was pared by 1 base and J by 4 bases, with 17 bases of the junction left unmatched. The CDR3 DNA follows: TGTGCCAGCAGCTTAGTTTGGAGTAGCGGGGGGGCCCGGGTTGGAGAGACCCAGTACTTC. Encoded protein: CASSLVWSSGGARVGETQYF.

The chain employs TRBV5-1 and TRBJ1-5, with 8 bases lining up with TRBD1. Germline V gives CDR1 SGHRS, CDR2 YFSETQ. The CDR3 sequence is 13 residues long. The V and J ends lost 4 bases and 7 bases, in that order; junction bases with no gene match: 4. Here the CDR3 DNA reads TGCGCCAGCAGCCTGACAGGGGAACAGCCCCAGCATTTT. It yields the protein CASSLTGEQPQHF.

In its sample, this clonotype was seen a few times. The chain joins TRBV5-1 to TRBJ2-7; no firm D call. Deletions cut 4 bases from V and 2 bases from J, with 10 bases between. This CDR3 is 13 amino acids long. Per germline, CDR1 SGHRS and CDR2 YFSETQ. In DNA, the CDR3 is TGCGCCAGCAGCAACAGAGCCCCCTACGAGCAGTACTTC. It is translated as CASSNRAPYEQYF.